These T cell receptor beta chains were read from a single sample in a study of OX40 agonist ivuxolimab in advanced cancers. TCRdb keeps only in-frame clones here, not all; method: immunoSEQ multiplex PCR. Seen here are around 69,000 clones, approximately 92% observed once, and the top ten hold under 7%. The sample consisted of CD4+ or CD8+ T cells sorted from blood, taken in a trial of the OX40 agonist ivuxolimab. These receptors all stem from an adult with an advanced solid tumor such as melanoma, head and neck, liver or kidney cancer. Each CDR3 is given with its conserved first and last residue. D genes are given only for firm matches. Only some rows state a clone size, as once, few, many or a class for expanded clones.

abundance: NA
j_gene: TRBJ2-3
d_gene: NA
v_gene: TRBV5-6
CDR3nt: TGTGCCAGCAGCTTGTCCCAGGCGATACTTACAGATACGCAGTATTTT
CDR3aa: CASSLSQAILTDTQYF

abundance: once
j_gene: TRBJ2-5
d_gene: TRBD2
v_gene: TRBV2
CDR3nt: TGTGCCAGCAGGGACCCTCCGGGACTAGCGGGAGAGACCCAGTACTTC
CDR3aa: CASRDPPGLAGETQYF

abundance: NA
j_gene: TRBJ1-1
d_gene: NA
v_gene: TRBV10-3
CDR3nt: TGTGCCACTAACGACAGAACGAACACTGAAGCTTTCTTT
CDR3aa: CATNDRTNTEAFF

abundance: NA
j_gene: TRBJ1-1
d_gene: TRBD1
v_gene: TRBV19
CDR3nt: TGTGCCAGTATCGGACAGGGTTTATACGCTGAAGCTTTCTTT
CDR3aa: CASIGQGLYAEAFF

abundance: NA
j_gene: TRBJ1-4
d_gene: NA
v_gene: TRBV9
CDR3nt: TGTGCCAGCAGCGTCATCGGGGGGGAAAATGAAAAACTGTTTTTT
CDR3aa: CASSVIGGENEKLFF

abundance: NA
j_gene: TRBJ1-4
d_gene: NA
v_gene: TRBV28
CDR3nt: TGTGCCAGCAGTTTTGTCAATGGAGGGGAGGCTGAAAAACTGTTTTTT
CDR3aa: CASSFVNGGEAEKLFF

abundance: NA
j_gene: TRBJ2-7
d_gene: NA
v_gene: TRBV7-6
CDR3nt: TGTGCCAGCAGCTTGGGCCCTAGCTCCTACGAGCAGTACTTC
CDR3aa: CASSLGPSSYEQYF

abundance: NA
j_gene: TRBJ1-5
d_gene: NA
v_gene: TRBV5-8
CDR3nt: TGTGCCAGCAGCTTGCAGGGAGGAAGCAATCAGCCCCAGCATTTT
CDR3aa: CASSLQGGSNQPQHF

abundance: NA
j_gene: TRBJ2-1
d_gene: NA
v_gene: TRBV7-8
CDR3nt: TGTGCCAGCAGCTTAGGGGGAGACCCTCGGGTTAATGAGCAGTTCTTC
CDR3aa: CASSLGGDPRVNEQFF

abundance: few
j_gene: TRBJ1-1
d_gene: NA
v_gene: TRBV27
CDR3nt: TGTGCCAGCAGTTTAGGGATCATGAACACTGAAGCTTTCTTT
CDR3aa: CASSLGIMNTEAFF

abundance: few
j_gene: TRBJ1-4
d_gene: NA
v_gene: TRBV29-1
CDR3nt: TGCAGCGGACAGAGTCGGAATGAAAAACTGTTTTTT
CDR3aa: CSGQSRNEKLFF

abundance: few
j_gene: TRBJ2-1
d_gene: TRBD1
v_gene: TRBV4-2
CDR3nt: TGTGCCAGCAGCCAAGAATCCGGACAGGGTTTCAATGAGCAGTTCTTC
CDR3aa: CASSQESGQGFNEQFF

abundance: NA
j_gene: TRBJ1-5
d_gene: TRBD1
v_gene: TRBV6-5
CDR3nt: TGTGCCAGCAGTTACGCAGGGGGCGTTCAGCCCCAGCATTTT
CDR3aa: CASSYAGGVQPQHF

abundance: NA
j_gene: TRBJ1-5
d_gene: TRBD1
v_gene: TRBV2
CDR3nt: TGTGCCAGCAGCGGGTGGACAGGGGGCAATCAGCCCCAGCATTTT
CDR3aa: CASSGWTGGNQPQHF

abundance: NA
j_gene: TRBJ1-6
d_gene: NA
v_gene: TRBV13
CDR3nt: TGTGCCAGCAGCTTCGGGAGGGGTTCACCCCTCCACTTT
CDR3aa: CASSFGRGSPLHF

abundance: NA
j_gene: TRBJ2-7
d_gene: TRBD1
v_gene: TRBV5-1
CDR3nt: TGCGCCAGCAGCTGGGGACAGGGAACCTACGAGCAGTACTTC
CDR3aa: CASSWGQGTYEQYF

abundance: NA
j_gene: TRBJ1-5
d_gene: NA
v_gene: TRBV5-5
CDR3nt: TGTGCCAGCAGCTCGGGAGGGGGGCTCAATCAGCCCCAGCATTTT
CDR3aa: CASSSGGGLNQPQHF

abundance: NA
j_gene: TRBJ2-5
d_gene: NA
v_gene: TRBV7-8
CDR3nt: TGTGCCAGCAGCCTAACCCCCCAAGAGACCCAGTACTTC
CDR3aa: CASSLTPQETQYF

abundance: medium-sized
j_gene: TRBJ1-1
d_gene: NA
v_gene: TRBV2
CDR3nt: TGTGCCAGCAGTGATAAGGGTATGAACACTGAAGCTTTCTTT
CDR3aa: CASSDKGMNTEAFF

abundance: NA
j_gene: TRBJ2-7
d_gene: NA
v_gene: TRBV21-1
CDR3nt: TGTGCCAGCACCGGACAGATTTTCCACGAGCAGTACTTC
CDR3aa: CASTGQIFHEQYF

abundance: NA
j_gene: TRBJ2-5
d_gene: TRBD2
v_gene: TRBV4-3
CDR3nt: TGCGCCAGCAGCCAAGATATCGATACTAGCGGGAGGGCCGCGGAGACCCAGTACTTC
CDR3aa: CASSQDIDTSGRAAETQYF

abundance: NA
j_gene: TRBJ1-2
d_gene: TRBD1
v_gene: TRBV11-1
CDR3nt: TGTGCCAGCAGCCTAATGGCAGGGGGGAACTATGGCTACACCTTC
CDR3aa: CASSLMAGGNYGYTF

abundance: NA
j_gene: TRBJ2-1
d_gene: NA
v_gene: TRBV27
CDR3nt: TGTGCCAGCAGTCCTGGGGGGCCGAATGAGCAGTTCTTC
CDR3aa: CASSPGGPNEQFF